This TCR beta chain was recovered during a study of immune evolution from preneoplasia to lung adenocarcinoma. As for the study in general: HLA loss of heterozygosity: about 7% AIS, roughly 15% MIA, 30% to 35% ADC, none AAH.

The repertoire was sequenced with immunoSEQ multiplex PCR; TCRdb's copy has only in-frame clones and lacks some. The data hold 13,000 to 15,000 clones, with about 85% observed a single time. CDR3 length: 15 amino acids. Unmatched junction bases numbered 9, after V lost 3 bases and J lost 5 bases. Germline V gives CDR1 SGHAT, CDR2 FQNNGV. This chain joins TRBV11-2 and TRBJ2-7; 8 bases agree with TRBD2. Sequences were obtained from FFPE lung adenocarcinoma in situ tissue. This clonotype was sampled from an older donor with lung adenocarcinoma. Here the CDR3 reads CASSFLREGKNEQYF. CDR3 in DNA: TGTGCCAGCAGCTTCCTCCGGGAGGGTAAGAACGAGCAGTACTTC.